Listed below are T cell receptor beta chains from one sample, sequenced in a study of T cell responses to AZD1222 COVID-19 vaccine. Repertoires were generated with immunoSEQ multiplex PCR, while TCRdb's copy carries only in-frame clones and drops some. The table has 100,000 to 150,000 clones, 90% seen once. The sequencing used peripheral blood, collected on day 0 of MenACWY control vaccination. The origin of the receptors is an adult in good health. Each CDR3 is given with its conserved first and last residue. The D gene is left open where the match is weak. Rows give clone size only sometimes, using once, few, many, or a class for an expanded clone.

D	J	V	size	CDR3	DNA
-	TRBJ2-3	TRBV18	-	CASSQQGGSTDTQYF	TGTGCCAGCTCACAACAGGGTGGGAGCACAGATACGCAGTATTTT
TRBD1	TRBJ1-5	TRBV29-1	-	CSVTDRGEGPQHF	TGCAGCGTTACCGACAGGGGAGAGGGGCCCCAGCATTTT
-	TRBJ2-1	TRBV18	-	CASSPDGEQFF	TGTGCCAGCTCACCAGACGGGGAGCAGTTCTTC
-	TRBJ1-5	TRBV7-2	-	CASSQWPGGNQPQHF	TGTGCCAGCAGCCAATGGCCAGGGGGCAATCAGCCCCAGCATTTT
-	TRBJ1-3	TRBV18	-	CASTRDTGTGNTIYF	TGTGCCAGCACCCGGGACACGGGAACTGGAAACACCATATATTTT
-	TRBJ1-2	TRBV5-6	-	CASSSDRFGGYTF	TGTGCCAGCAGCTCAGACAGGTTCGGTGGCTACACCTTC
TRBD1	TRBJ2-1	TRBV5-5	-	CASSPTGQRYNEQFF	TGTGCCAGCAGCCCGACGGGACAGCGCTACAATGAGCAGTTCTTC
-	TRBJ1-3	TRBV7-9	few	CASSLYISGPSSGNTIYF	TGTGCCAGCAGCTTGTATATTTCGGGGCCGTCCTCTGGAAACACCATATATTTT
-	TRBJ1-6	TRBV18	-	CASSPRDNSPLHF	TGTGCCAGCTCACCAAGGGATAATTCACCCCTCCACTTT
-	TRBJ2-5	TRBV3-1/TRBV3-2	-	CASSFRREETQYF	TGTGCCAGCAGCTTCCGACGGGAGGAGACCCAGTACTTC
-	TRBJ2-7	TRBV15	-	CATSRTGPPYEQYF	TGTGCCACCAGCAGAACCGGGCCGCCCTACGAGCAGTACTTC
-	TRBJ1-6	TRBV19	once	CASTWGPSSYNSPLHF	TGTGCCAGTACTTGGGGGCCAAGCTCCTATAATTCACCCCTCCACTTT
-	TRBJ1-1	TRBV15	-	CATSRDRVDTEAFF	TGTGCCACCAGCAGAGATCGGGTAGACACTGAAGCTTTCTTT
-	TRBJ2-7	TRBV4-1	-	CASSQEPYRPYEQYF	TGCGCCAGCAGCCAAGAACCTTACAGACCCTACGAGCAGTACTTC
TRBD2	TRBJ2-1	TRBV7-9	few	CASSLVGTSGRVEQFF	TGTGCCAGCAGCTTAGTCGGGACTAGCGGGAGAGTAGAGCAGTTCTTC
-	TRBJ2-3	TRBV15	-	CATSRDGGLTDTQYF	TGTGCCACCAGCAGAGATGGCGGTCTCACAGATACGCAGTATTTT
TRBD1	TRBJ1-1	TRBV19	-	CASSFLQGAGTEAFF	TGTGCCAGTAGTTTTCTCCAGGGGGCTGGCACTGAAGCTTTCTTT
-	TRBJ2-1	TRBV6-5	-	CASRTRWGEQFF	TGTGCCAGCAGAACTCGGTGGGGTGAGCAGTTCTTC
TRBD1	TRBJ2-7	TRBV3-1/TRBV3-2	-	CASSQGQGLSSYEQYF	TGTGCCAGCAGCCAAGGACAGGGTCTAAGCTCCTACGAGCAGTACTTC
-	TRBJ1-5	TRBV12-2	few	CASRLEGARQVSNQPQHF	TGTGCAAGTCGCTTAGAGGGGGCCCGGCAGGTGAGCAATCAGCCCCAGCATTTT
-	TRBJ1-5	TRBV11-2	-	CASSFEGNQPQHF	TGTGCCAGCAGCTTCGAAGGCAATCAGCCCCAGCATTTT
TRBD2	TRBJ2-2	TRBV5-6	-	CASSSTGTSRTGELFF	TGTGCCAGCAGTTCCACCGGGACTAGCCGCACCGGGGAGCTGTTTTTT